This T cell receptor beta chain was obtained from a study of radiotherapy plus CTLA-4 blockade in lung cancer. Only in-frame clones appear in the TCRdb table, and some are missing; sequencing was by immunoSEQ multiplex PCR. The table includes some 70,000 clones, approximately 79% detected once. Trimming stripped 5 bases from V and 1 base from J, with 14 bases between. Per the germline V gene, CDR1 is SGHAT and CDR2 is FQNNGV. The CDR3 has 15 residues. The sample was peripheral blood, taken from a patient treated with radiotherapy plus ipilimumab. This sequence originates from a human donor with non-small cell lung cancer who had a complete response to radiotherapy plus ipilimumab. The rearrangement links TRBV11-2 to TRBJ1-1; D perhaps matches TRBD1 (6 bases). The CDR3 nucleotides read TGTGCCAGCAGCCCAATCGACAGGAGGAACACTGAAGCTTTCTTT. It yields the protein CASSPIDRRNTEAFF.